Sequencing of this T cell receptor beta chain was carried out in a study of T cell responses to AZD1222 COVID-19 vaccine. Overall study findings and caveats: Without day 14 samples, only post-peak T cell repertoires were studied. Among AZD1222 vaccinees, only 5 to 7 were seropositive at baseline. Donors were largely white British and mainly female; clonal diversity was possibly underestimated.

The ends were cut back, 0 bases at V and 4 bases at J, with 9 bases in the middle. The CDR3 loop spans 14 amino acids. In germline, CDR1 is SEHNR, CDR2 FQNEAQ (reference sequence). Sequenced by immunoSEQ multiplex PCR; TCRdb stores in-frame clones only, minus some. The table has some 110,000 clones, around 94% seen once. Of note for this clone: No antigen is known for it.

The material sequenced was peripheral blood, taken on day 0 of AZD1222 vaccination. This sequence originates from an adult in good health. This chain connects TRBV7-9 to TRBJ1-2; D remains ambiguous. The CDR3 DNA reads as TGTGCCAGCAGCTTAGCGGTACAGTCCTATGGCTACACCTTC. Translation: CASSLAVQSYGYTF.